The present T cell receptor beta chain was sequenced within a study of T cell changes during pregnancy in multiple sclerosis. The V gene's germline CDR1 is SGHNT and CDR2 YENEEA. The CDR3 spans 15 residues. Trimming pared 1 base from V and 4 bases from J, leaving 10 bases between. Repertoires were generated with immunoSEQ multiplex PCR, while TCRdb's copy carries only in-frame clones and drops some. The repertoire has approximately 62,000 clones, 93% of them found once; the top ten carry approximately 3.8%. The J gene is TRBJ2-2, the V gene TRBV11-3; the D gene is possibly TRBD1 (6 bases). Material: CD8+ T cells from peripheral blood mononuclear cells, obtained in the second trimester of pregnancy. The TCR comes from a female donor with multiple sclerosis, enrolled in a pregnancy study. The CDR3 loop is CASSLVRGGTGELFF. CDR3 sequence (DNA): TGTGCCAGCAGCTTAGTCAGGGGTGGCACCGGGGAGCTGTTTTTT.